Presented here are 32 T cell receptor beta chains from one specimen sequenced in a study of early T cells in non-severe SARS-CoV-2 infection. A single record per CDR3 protein comes from TCRdb applying MiXCR to the 5' RACE reads. The sample includes tens of thousands of distinct CDR3 sequences, around 10% of them seen just once. The sample was whole blood, taken at baseline. Receptors originate from an adult who was a healthcare worker with PCR-confirmed SARS-CoV-2 infection or an uninfected control (not recorded which).

This rearrangement joins TRBV7-6 to TRBJ2-3; 7 bases map to TRBD2. The CDR3 length is 15 residues. Germline CDR1 and CDR2: SGHVS and FNYEAQ. The ends lost 2 bases at V and 3 bases at J; junction bases unmatched: 5. The DNA of the CDR3 is TGTGCCAGCAGCTTAACTCTAGCGGAAACAGATACGCAGTATTTT. It translates to CASSLTLAETDTQYF.

J is TRBJ1-2 and V is TRBV27, with TRBD1 identical over 8 bases. Losses at the gene ends were 3 bases for V and 6 bases for J; bases not matched to a gene: 6. The CDR3 contains 14 residues. Germline assignment: CDR1 MNHEY and CDR2 SMNVEV (reference sequence). CDR3: CASSLGQGANGYTF. CDR3 coding DNA: TGTGCCAGCAGTTTGGGGCAGGGGGCTAATGGCTACACCTTC.

The rearrangement links TRBV19 to TRBJ2-7; D is unclear. The CDR3 covers 13 residues. Trimming shortened V by 5 bases and J by 0 bases, and 8 bases separated the two germline ends. Per the germline V gene, CDR1 is LNHDA and CDR2 is SQIVND (reference sequence). The CDR3 loop reads CASSHSHSYEQYF. The CDR3 nucleotides are TGTGCCAGTAGTCACAGCCACTCCTACGAGCAGTACTTC.

The table lists this clonotype with a few counts. The rearrangement links TRBV18 to TRBJ2-5; 9 positions match TRBD2. The CDR3 contains 17 residues. The V gene end was trimmed by 0 bases and the J gene end by 4 bases; junction bases not matched to a gene: 9. Looked up from germline, CDR1 is KGHSH and CDR2 is LQKENI. CDR3 protein: CASSPPSPSGTRETQYF. The DNA of the CDR3 is TGTGCCAGCTCACCACCGTCACCTAGCGGGACAAGAGAGACCCAGTACTTC.

This clonotype was observed a few times. The chain recombines TRBV5-1 with TRBJ1-1, with D uncertain. From germline, CDR1 is SGHRS and CDR2 YFSETQ. The CDR3 length is 13 residues. The germline V and J ends were trimmed by 5 bases and 7 bases, with 15 bases remaining between them. The CDR3 spells CASRGPVRYEAFF. The CDR3 bases are TGCGCCAGCAGAGGGCCAGTTCGATATGAAGCTTTCTTT.

This clonotype has only a few counts. The V call is TRBV18, the J call TRBJ1-1; 10 positions agree with TRBD1. V shed 6 bases and J 4 bases; nucleotides not matched to a gene: 14. The CDR3 extends over 17 amino acids. The germline gives CDR1 KGHSH, CDR2 LQKENI. CDR3 residues: CASSQTSGTGVSTEAFF. CDR3 sequence (DNA): TGTGCCAGCTCTCAAACCTCCGGGACAGGGGTTAGCACTGAAGCTTTCTTT.

This clonotype appeared many times. The rearrangement joins TRBV29-1 to TRBJ1-1; D possibly corresponds to TRBD1 (6 bases). CDR3 length: 15 residues. Trimming left V 7 bases short and J 4 bases short, with 22 bases between. Germline CDR1 and CDR2: SQVTM and ANQGSEA. The CDR3 loop is CSAYPFDRGGTEAFF. The CDR3 DNA reads as TGCAGCGCCTATCCCTTCGACAGAGGGGGCACTGAAGCTTTCTTT.

The chain couples TRBV9 to TRBJ2-3, with D possibly TRBD2 on 6 matching bases. With 3 bases removed from V and 1 base from J, the gap between germline ends came to 24 bases. The V gene's germline CDR1 is SGDLS and CDR2 YYNGEE. The CDR3 runs to 19 residues. The CDR3 here is CASSGPRGVSTWGTDTQYF. Written as DNA, the CDR3 is TGTGCCAGCAGCGGCCCGCGGGGAGTTAGTACTTGGGGCACAGATACGCAGTATTTT.

The J gene is TRBJ1-3, the V gene TRBV3-1, with 7 bases fitting TRBD1. Germline V gene lookup returns CDR1 LGHDT and CDR2 YNNKEL (reference sequence). The CDR3 length is 14 residues. V gave up 10 bases and J gave up 0 bases; unmatched junction bases: 6. DNA for the CDR3: TGTGCCACAGGACAGGCAAGCTCTGGAAACACCATATATTTT. Its translation: CATGQASSGNTIYF.

This clonotype showed up just a few times. The chain couples TRBV2 to TRBJ1-1, with D maybe TRBD1 (5 bases). CDR1 and CDR2 from the germline V gene are SNHLY and FYNNEI. Trimming removed 7 bases at V and 0 bases at J, with 15 bases between. This CDR3 region has 15 residues. In DNA, the CDR3 is TGTGCCAGCACGTACGCGGGACGGATGAACACTGAAGCTTTCTTT. Residues: CASTYAGRMNTEAFF.

This clonotype came up a few times. V is TRBV20-1 and J is TRBJ2-7; tentative D call: TRBD2 (6 bases). The CDR3 covers 14 residues. CDR1 and CDR2 from the germline V gene are DFQATT and SNEGSKA (reference sequence). The V end was cut by 2 bases, the J end by 7 bases, with 18 bases between. For the CDR3, the DNA is TGCAGTGCTAGAAGCCTAGCGTCCACTTTGGAGCAGTACTTC. Translated: CSARSLASTLEQYF.

This clonotype came up a few times. This chain links TRBV29-1 with TRBJ2-5; no reliable D call. Between the trimmed V and J ends, which lost 7 bases and 1 base, there was a span of 10 bases. The CDR3 is 12 residues long. Germline assignment: CDR1 SQVTM and CDR2 ANQGSEA. CDR3 in DNA: TGCAGCGCCCTTAGACCCCAAGAGACCCAGTACTTC. Its protein product is CSALRPQETQYF.

This clonotype came up a few times. The V and J genes are TRBV12-3 or TRBV12-4 and TRBJ2-3; 8 positions match TRBD2. The CDR3 contains 14 residues. V lost 6 bases and J lost 3; bases outside the gene matches: 5. CDR3 DNA sequence: TGTGCCAGCAGACGCGCGGGGGGAACAGATACGCAGTATTTT. Its protein product is CASRRAGGTDTQYF.

In this sample, this clonotype turned up a few times. The chain couples TRBV3-1 to TRBJ2-7; TRBD2 agrees at 12 bases. The germline gives CDR1 LGHDT, CDR2 YNNKEL (reference sequence). V was pared by 1 base and J by 2 bases, with 0 bases of the junction left unmatched. The length of the CDR3 is 15 residues. CDR3 in DNA: TGTGCCAGCAGCCAAGGACTAGCGGGGGCCTACGAGCAGTACTTC. It codes for CASSQGLAGAYEQYF.

This clonotype has ten or more counts. V gene TRBV5-4 combines with J gene TRBJ1-2; a weak D match, TRBD1 (6 bases). CDR1 is SGHNT, CDR2 YYREEE, per germline (reference sequence). The CDR3 consists of 14 residues. V was trimmed by 1 base and J by 4 bases, leaving 11 bases between them. CDR3 coding DNA: TGTGCCAGCAGCTTGTCGGGGGGCGGCTATGGCTACACCTTC. This sequence encodes CASSLSGGGYGYTF.

The chain joins TRBV19 to TRBJ2-2, with D maybe TRBD1 (6 bases). The CDR3 is 15 residues long. The germline V gene has CDR1 LNHDA and CDR2 SQIVND (reference sequence). V was cut by 2 bases and J by 5 bases, with 12 bases left in between. CDR3 protein: CASSIPGVWTGELFF. The CDR3 nucleotides read TGTGCCAGTAGTATACCAGGGGTATGGACCGGGGAGCTGTTTTTT.

The chain combines TRBV27 with TRBJ2-1; TRBD1 is a possible D gene (6 bases). Germline V lookup: CDR1 MNHEY, CDR2 SMNVEV (reference sequence). This CDR3 contains 14 residues. V dropped 11 bases and J dropped 2 bases, with 16 bases sitting between them. CDR3 sequence (DNA): TGTGCCGCCGCAGGGGTCTCAACCTACAATGAGCAGTTCTTC. It yields the protein CAAAGVSTYNEQFF.

This rearrangement joins TRBV20-1 to TRBJ1-1; D gene unclear. V lost 0 bases and J 8 bases, leaving 13 bases between the germline ends. The CDR3 extends over 13 amino acids. CDR1 and CDR2 (germline): DFQATT, SNEGSKA (reference sequence). The CDR3 DNA is TGCAGTGCTAGAGATCCTCCCGGCACAGAAGCTTTCTTT. Translating gives CSARDPPGTEAFF.

This clonotype was detected many times. The gene calls are TRBV25-1 and TRBJ2-3; TRBD2 might be the D (6 bases). V gave up 6 bases and J gave up 0 bases, with 22 bases separating them. Per the germline V gene, CDR1 is MGHDK and CDR2 is SYGVNS. The CDR3 totals 18 residues. The CDR3 here is CASSATSLHEASTDTQYF. CDR3 in DNA: TGTGCCAGCAGCGCTACTAGCTTACACGAAGCTAGCACAGATACGCAGTATTTT.

By its share, this clonotype is medium-sized. The J gene is TRBJ2-3, the V gene TRBV7-9, with no clear D. V shed 1 base and J shed 6 bases, with 8 bases lying between them. The length of the CDR3 is 13 residues. CDR1 and CDR2 from the germline V gene are SEHNR and FQNEAQ (reference sequence). The CDR3 nucleotides read TGTGCCAGCAGCTTAGAGTCTTGGGATACGCAGTATTTT. It codes for CASSLESWDTQYF.

V gene TRBV6-1 combines with J gene TRBJ2-5; D is unresolved. The CDR3 loop spans 13 amino acids. CDR1 and CDR2 from the germline V gene are MNHNS and SASEGT. V was pared by 0 bases and J by 4 bases, with 6 bases between. As DNA, the CDR3 is TGTGCCAGCAGTGAAGCGTTCAGAGAGACCCAGTACTTC. Translating it yields CASSEAFRETQYF.

V and J are TRBV11-2 and TRBJ2-5, with 9 bases lining up with TRBD2. The junction had 5 bases not matched to a gene; V was cut back by 1 base and J by 5 bases. From germline, CDR1 is SGHAT and CDR2 FQNNGV. The CDR3 extends over 15 amino acids. The DNA of the CDR3 is TGTGCCAGCAGCTTAGGCCCTAGCGGGGCGGAGACCCAGTACTTC. Protein product: CASSLGPSGAETQYF.

The table lists this clonotype with many counts. This chain links TRBV7-9 with TRBJ1-2; a possible D gene is TRBD1 (6 bases). The CDR3 spans 12 residues. CDR1 is SEHNR and CDR2 is FQNEAQ in the germline V gene (reference sequence). Trimming cost V 11 bases and J 4 bases, with 14 bases left between them. CDR3 region: CAADLTGYGYTF. In DNA, the CDR3 is TGTGCCGCCGACTTGACAGGCTATGGCTACACCTTC.

V gene TRBV6-1 combines with J gene TRBJ2-2; 7 bases agree with TRBD2. The CDR3 is 14 amino acids. The germline V gene has CDR1 MNHNS and CDR2 SASEGT. Trimming cost V 7 bases and J 1 base; bases outside gene matches: 3. CDR3 bases: TGTGCCAGCACCCCGGGGGGGAACACCGGGGAGCTGTTTTTT. Its protein is CASTPGGNTGELFF.

The sample holds a few counts of this clonotype. The rearrangement links TRBV5-1 to TRBJ2-3; D may be TRBD1 (5 bases). The germline CDR1 and CDR2 sequences are SGHRS and YFSETQ. The CDR3 is 16 amino acids. V was trimmed by 4 bases and J by 1 base, leaving 16 bases between them. CDR3 sequence (DNA): TGCGCCAGCAGCAGGGGAAGCATCGTCGGCACAGATACGCAGTATTTT. Its protein product is CASSRGSIVGTDTQYF.

The chain combines TRBV7-2 with TRBJ2-7, with D perhaps TRBD1 (5 bases). The germline gives CDR1 SGHTA, CDR2 FQGNSA. V gave up 1 base and J gave up 1 base, with 8 bases separating them. This CDR3 is 14 amino acids long. DNA for the CDR3: TGTGCCAGCAGCTTAGGGGGCGTTTCCTACGAGCAGTACTTC. The encoded protein is CASSLGGVSYEQYF.

The rearrangement uses TRBV6-2 or TRBV6-3 and TRBJ1-4; 7 bases are shared with TRBD1. The junction had 13 bases not matched to a gene; V was cut back by 6 bases and J by 6 bases. In germline, CDR1 is MNHEY, CDR2 SVGEGT. The CDR3 has 16 residues. The CDR3 nucleotides read TGTGCCAGCAGGGGGGCACCGGGACAGTCTGATGAAAAACTGTTTTTT. It is translated as CASRGAPGQSDEKLFF.

The chain combines TRBV5-1 with TRBJ1-1, with D perhaps matching TRBD1 (6 bases). The germline V gene encodes CDR1 SGHRS and CDR2 YFSETQ. The V end lost 0 bases, the J end lost 12 bases, and 12 bases lay between the germline ends. The CDR3 totals 12 residues. The CDR3 spells CASSLDRVKTFF. CDR3 DNA sequence: TGCGCCAGCAGCTTGGACAGGGTTAAGACTTTCTTT.

V and J are TRBV6-2 or TRBV6-3 and TRBJ2-1, with D unclear. Germline V gives CDR1 MNHEY, CDR2 SVGEGT. Trimming took off 4 bases at V and 4 bases at J, with 14 bases between the two ends. This CDR3 has 15 residues. CDR3 residues: CASSWVSPGYNEQFF. The CDR3 nucleotides are TGTGCCAGCAGTTGGGTATCCCCTGGATACAATGAGCAGTTCTTC.

This clonotype has only a few counts. The V call is TRBV7-6, the J call TRBJ1-6, with 8 positions matching TRBD1. The CDR3 runs 18 residues. Germline assignment: CDR1 SGHVS and CDR2 FNYEAQ. The V segment lost 1 base and the J segment 9 bases; nucleotides outside the gene matches: 14. The CDR3 is CASSLEPPTGVTSSPLHF. CDR3 DNA sequence: TGTGCCAGCAGCTTAGAGCCCCCGACAGGGGTGACTAGTTCACCCCTCCACTTT.

This clonotype was recorded at least ten times. The V and J genes are TRBV7-9 and TRBJ1-6; 11 nucleotides align to TRBD1. This CDR3 spans 17 amino acids. V lost 2 bases to trimming and J lost 9 bases; unmatched junction nucleotides: 9. Germline lookup yields CDR1 SEHNR and CDR2 FQNEAQ (reference sequence). The CDR3 coding sequence is TGTGCCAGCAGCTTACCAAGGACAGGGGGCGCAGGTTCACCCCTCCACTTT. This encodes CASSLPRTGGAGSPLHF. Looking up the rest from reference TRBV7-9 and TRBJ1-6 gives the full variable domain: DTGVSQNPRHKITKRGQNVTFRCDPISEHNRLYWYRQTLGQGPEFLTYFQNEAQLEKSRLLSDRFSAERPKGSFSTLEIQRTEQGDSAMYLCASSLPRTGGAGSPLHFGNGTRLTVT.

This clonotype has a count of ten or more. The gene calls are TRBV5-1 and TRBJ1-2; D gene uncertain. V was shortened by 2 bases and J by 1 base, with 12 bases between the two germline ends. Germline values: CDR1 SGHRS, CDR2 YFSETQ. The CDR3 covers 15 residues. As DNA, the CDR3 is TGCGCCAGCAGCTTAGACCCGAGGAGTAACTATGGCTACACCTTC. Protein product: CASSLDPRSNYGYTF.